The present entry profiles one T cell receptor (beta chain) with its context. Antigen specificity is unknown. The data were obtained in a study of cytomegalovirus exposure and HLA in healthy donors. Germline CDR1 reads ENHRY; CDR2 reads SYGVKD. With 3 bases clipped from V and 0 bases from J, the junction kept 4 bases outside the gene matches. The CDR3 has 16 residues. Study conclusions and caveats: It was confirmed in vitro that a few of the CMV-associated chains were specific for CMV antigens. Researchers counted roughly 150 TCR beta chains as cytomegalovirus-associated.

The primer mix had 60 Vbeta and 13 Jbeta primers. Repertoires were generated with immunoSEQ multiplex PCR, while TCRdb's copy carries only in-frame clones and drops some. The sample carries 150,000 to 200,000 clones, roughly 79% recorded once. This clonotype originated in a man aged 25 to 40 in good health and CMV-seronegative. The V gene is TRBV10-3, the J gene TRBJ1-3; 8 nucleotides align to TRBD1. Sequenced input: PBMCs. The chain's CDR3 is CAISDYRGNSGNTIYF. The CDR3 coding sequence is TGTGCCATCAGTGATTACAGGGGGAACTCTGGAAACACCATATATTTT.